Each of the 25 T cell receptor beta chains below was sequenced from the same sample in a study of beta chain features in type 1 diabetes. Expressed TCRB transcripts were sequenced, since all the RNA that had been isolated was reverse transcribed. The repertoire was sequenced with immunoSEQ multiplex PCR; TCRdb's copy has only in-frame clones and lacks some. The sample has some 370,000 clones, 8% to 10% seen once. Notes on the study in general: Type 1 diabetes patients had moderately but significantly shorter TCRB CDR3s in all four CD4+ subsets.

These receptors have no known antigen. The sequenced sample consisted of central memory CD4+ T cells from blood. Receptors were obtained from a man between 25 and 39 years old with type 1 diabetes.

CDR3 sequence reads: CASTGFGAGELFF. DNA for the CDR3: TGTGCCAGCACAGGGTTTGGCGCCGGGGAGCTGTTTTTT. The rearrangement links TRBV2 to TRBJ2-2, with a possible D match to TRBD1 (5 bases). The CDR3 loop spans 13 amino acids. The germline V and J ends were trimmed by 7 bases and 6 bases, with 12 bases remaining between them. CDR1 and CDR2 from the germline V gene are SNHLY and FYNNEI. The full variable domain, rest sourced from reference TRBV2 and TRBJ2-2, is EPEVTQTPSHQVTQMGQEVILRCVPISNHLYFYWYRQILGQKVEFLVSFYNNEISEKSEIFDDQFSVERPDGSNFTLKIRSTKLEDSAMYFCASTGFGAGELFFGEGSRLTVL.

This clone was seen many times. The chain joins TRBV7-3 to TRBJ1-2, with D uncertain. Germline V gene lookup returns CDR1 SGHTA and CDR2 FQGTGA. V was clipped by 5 bases and J by 6 bases, with 13 bases between them. The length of the CDR3 is 13 residues. The CDR3 DNA is TGTGCCAGCAGCCAAGGGAGCCAGGATGGCTACACCTTC. This translates into CASSQGSQDGYTF.

The genes are TRBV10-3 and TRBJ1-2; possible D gene TRBD1, 5 bases. Germline lookup yields CDR1 ENHRY and CDR2 SYGVKD. Trimming shortened V by 4 bases and J by 4 bases, and 25 bases separated the two germline ends. This CDR3 is built from 18 residues. The CDR3 spells CAISVGPQETESGYGYTF. The CDR3 coding sequence is TGTGCCATCAGTGTTGGACCACAGGAAACAGAAAGCGGCTATGGCTACACCTTC.

The V and J genes are TRBV27 and TRBJ1-1, with 7 bases fitting TRBD1. CDR1 is MNHEY and CDR2 is SMNVEV in the germline V gene (reference sequence). V shed 5 bases, J shed 7 bases, and the junction held 10 bases outside the gene matches. The CDR3 extends over 14 amino acids. For the CDR3, the DNA is TGTGCCAGCAGTCGTCATGACAGGGTTGGTGAAGCTTTCTTT. This encodes CASSRHDRVGEAFF.

This clone appeared many times. The rearrangement links TRBV18 to TRBJ2-7; the D gene is possibly TRBD2 (6 bases). The CDR3 length is 12 residues. CDR1 KGHSH and CDR2 LQKENI come from the germline V gene. Trimming took off 7 bases at V and 7 bases at J, with 14 bases between the two ends. CDR3 protein: CASCGTPGEQYF. DNA of the CDR3: TGTGCCAGCTGCGGGACCCCGGGGGAGCAGTACTTC.

Worth noting for this clone: A much larger clone sits a single nucleotide away, making a read error possible. The chain carries TRBV4-2 and TRBJ1-3; D is uncertain. The CDR3 runs 16 residues. CDR1 is LGHNA, CDR2 YNFKEQ, per germline. The V and J ends lost 1 base and 0 bases respectively, with 10 bases between them. CDR3 region: CASSQGAVSSGNTIYF. CDR3 coding DNA: TGTGCCAGCAGCCAAGGCGCAGTGAGCTCTGGAAACACCATATATTTT.

V and J are TRBV14 and TRBJ2-7, with 11 bases that match TRBD1. The V and J ends lost 5 bases and 3 bases, in that order; junction bases with no gene match: 6. This CDR3 region has 15 residues. Germline values: CDR1 SGHDN, CDR2 FVKESK. CDR3 nucleotides: TGTGCCAGCAGCGGGGGACAGGGGGGTTACTACGAGCAGTACTTC. As protein: CASSGGQGGYYEQYF.

V and J are TRBV30 and TRBJ2-1, with D hard to call. Trimming shortened V by 5 bases and J by 4 bases, and 9 bases separated the two germline ends. The germline V gene encodes CDR1 GTSNPN and CDR2 SVGIG (reference sequence). The CDR3 is 12 residues long. The CDR3 spells CAWGTLYNEQFF. CDR3 nucleotides: TGTGCCTGGGGAACTTTATACAATGAGCAGTTCTTC.

This clone appeared many times. The same CDR3 is also encoded by other DNA sequences in this sample. The rearrangement links TRBV27 to TRBJ2-3; D gene unclear. The CDR3 loop spans 13 amino acids. Trimming shortened V by 5 bases and J by 0 bases, and 6 bases separated the two germline ends. Germline CDR1 is MNHEY and CDR2 is SMNVEV (reference sequence). CDR3 residues: CASSPYSTDTQYF. Written as DNA, the CDR3 is TGTGCCAGCAGTCCGTATAGCACAGATACGCAGTATTTT.

The V and J genes are TRBV6-5 and TRBJ2-4, with TRBD1 matching 11 bases. The length of the CDR3 is 13 residues. The V gene end was trimmed by 6 bases and the J gene end by 8 bases; junction bases not matched to a gene: 3. The V gene's germline CDR1 is MNHEY and CDR2 SVGAGI. Written as DNA, the CDR3 is TGTGCCAGCAGCACGGGACAGGGGGACATTCAGTACTTC. It yields the protein CASSTGQGDIQYF.

V is TRBV10-3 and J is TRBJ2-1, with 7 bases that match TRBD1. This CDR3 is built from 17 residues. V was clipped by 5 bases and J by 6 bases; unmatched bases: 16. CDR1 and CDR2 (germline): ENHRY, SYGVKD. The CDR3 spells CAISSPEGARSTNEQFF. CDR3 DNA sequence: TGTGCCATCAGTTCCCCTGAGGGGGCTCGGTCCACCAATGAGCAGTTCTTC.

The chain links TRBV2 to TRBJ2-3; no clear D. The CDR3 has 12 amino acids. V gave up 4 bases and J gave up 0 bases, with 2 bases separating them. CDR1 and CDR2 (germline): SNHLY, FYNNEI. CDR3 nucleotides: TGTGCCAGCAGTGCGAGCACAGATACGCAGTATTTT. It specifies CASSASTDTQYF.

The chain links TRBV11-2 to TRBJ2-2; D call uncertain. Trimming cost V 2 bases and J 2 bases, with 9 bases left between them. CDR3 length: 15 residues. The germline V gene encodes CDR1 SGHAT and CDR2 FQNNGV. CDR3 sequence (DNA): TGTGCCAGCAGCTTACTCGTTCTTAACACCGGGGAGCTGTTTTTT. Protein: CASSLLVLNTGELFF. The full variable domain, in which reference TRBV11-2 and TRBJ2-2 provide the parts outside the CDR3, is EAGVAQSPRYKIIEKRQSVAFWCNPISGHATLYWYQQILGQGPKLLIQFQNNGVVDDSQLPKDRFSAERLKGVDSTLKIQPAKLEDSAVYLCASSLLVLNTGELFFGEGSRLTVL.

The chain joins TRBV28 to TRBJ1-2, with D perhaps TRBD1 (5 bases). The V and J ends lost 1 base and 6 bases respectively, with 15 bases between them. The germline V gene encodes CDR1 MDHEN and CDR2 SYDVKM. The CDR3 has 15 residues. The CDR3 spells CASSLSGGSIDGYTF. DNA of the CDR3: TGTGCCAGCAGTTTATCGGGGGGGTCCATCGATGGCTACACCTTC.

This clone was detected a few times. V and J are TRBV30 and TRBJ1-1, with 7 bases that match TRBD1. Unmatched junction bases numbered 1, after V lost 2 bases and J lost 4 bases. CDR1 is GTSNPN and CDR2 is SVGIG in the germline V gene (reference sequence). This CDR3 spans 12 amino acids. For the CDR3, the DNA is TGTGCCTGGAGTAGGGGGCCCACTGAAGCTTTCTTT. Residues: CAWSRGPTEAFF.

This clone was recorded a few times. The chain carries TRBV30 and TRBJ2-1; D possibly uses TRBD1 or TRBD2 (7 bases each). The germline V and J ends were trimmed by 3 bases and 7 bases, with 19 bases remaining between them. The CDR3 runs to 15 residues. From germline, CDR1 is GTSNPN and CDR2 SVGIG (reference sequence). The CDR3 is CAWSAGDSLLNEQFF. The CDR3 nucleotides are TGTGCCTGGAGCGCGGGGGACAGTTTGTTAAATGAGCAGTTCTTC. Supplemented by reference TRBV30 and TRBJ2-1, the full variable domain reads SQTIHQWPATLVQPVGSPLSLECTVEGTSNPNLYWYRQAAGRGLQLLFYSVGIGQISSEVPQNLSASRPQDRQFILSSKKLLLSDSGFYLCAWSAGDSLLNEQFFGPGTRLTVL.

This clone was picked up a small number of times. This chain connects TRBV7-9 to TRBJ2-5, with 8 bases that match TRBD2. The closer fit of TRBJ2-7 to the DNA end suggests the J call may be wrong. This CDR3 has 14 amino acids. CDR1 is SEHNR and CDR2 is FQNEAQ in the germline V gene (reference sequence). CDR3 in DNA: TGTGCCAGCAGCTTAGTAGCGGGACGTAGCGAGCAGTACTTC. This translates into CASSLVAGRSEQYF.

The chain links TRBV7-9 to TRBJ2-5; D may correspond to TRBD1 or TRBD2 (5 bases each). The CDR3 has 14 amino acids. CDR1 and CDR2 from the germline V gene are SEHNR and FQNEAQ (reference sequence). V lost 5 bases to trimming and J lost 1 base, with 11 bases between them. The CDR3 nucleotides are TGTGCCAGCAGCCCTCTCGGGGCCCAAGAGACCCAGTACTTC. Its protein product is CASSPLGAQETQYF. Supplemented by reference TRBV7-9 and TRBJ2-5, the full variable domain reads DTGVSQNPRHKITKRGQNVTFRCDPISEHNRLYWYRQTLGQGPEFLTYFQNEAQLEKSRLLSDRFSAERPKGSFSTLEIQRTEQGDSAMYLCASSPLGAQETQYFGPGTRLLVL.

This clone was observed a few times. As DNA, the CDR3 is TGCAGTGCCGGCGGACGGAAACTGTTTTTT. Translation gives CSAGGRKLFF. V usage is TRBV20-1 and J usage is TRBJ1-4, with D unresolved. This CDR3 has 10 amino acids. Germline V CDR1 and CDR2: DFQATT, SNEGSKA (reference sequence). V was trimmed by 6 bases and J by 11 bases, leaving 10 bases between them.

As for this clone: One end of the junction fails to match germline, which may point to a read error. The chain employs TRBV10-3 and TRBJ2-3, with D hard to call. Germline values: CDR1 ENHRY, CDR2 SYGVKD. The CDR3 has 11 residues. DNA for the CDR3: TGTGCCAGCAGTTGGGGTGATACGCAGTATTTT. As protein: CASSWGDTQYF.

Concerning this clone itself: The same CDR3 is also encoded by other DNA sequences in this sample. The rearrangement links TRBV30 to TRBJ2-7; D is perhaps TRBD1 (6 bases). CDR1 and CDR2 (germline): GTSNPN, SVGIG (reference sequence). V was clipped by 3 bases and J by 2 bases, with 8 bases between them. CDR3 length: 12 amino acids. DNA for the CDR3: TGTGCCTGGAGGGACAGCGCCTACGAGCAGTACTTC. This codes for CAWRDSAYEQYF.

The chain combines TRBV4-1 with TRBJ2-3; D is undetermined. The germline CDR1 and CDR2 sequences are MGHRA and YSYEKL. The CDR3 totals 13 residues. V lost 5 bases to trimming and J lost 8 bases, with 14 bases between them. As DNA, the CDR3 is TGCGCCAGCAGCACGGAACCGGGCCCTACGCAGTATTTT. Amino acid sequence: CASSTEPGPTQYF.

In this sample, this clone turned up a few times. V usage is TRBV5-1 and J usage is TRBJ1-1, with 10 nucleotides matching TRBD1. CDR3 length: 17 residues. The V and J ends lost 2 bases and 0 bases, in that order; junction bases with no gene match: 7. Germline-derived CDR1 and CDR2 are SGHRS and YFSETQ. The CDR3 spells CASSFGQGGPMNTEAFF. CDR3 bases: TGCGCCAGCAGCTTTGGACAGGGGGGCCCCATGAACACTGAAGCTTTCTTT.

The V call is TRBV6-5, the J call TRBJ2-7; 8 bases line up with TRBD2. Germline CDR1 reads MNHEY; CDR2 reads SVGAGI. The CDR3 is made up of 15 amino acids. The V gene end was trimmed by 8 bases and the J gene end by 6 bases; junction bases not matched to a gene: 15. CDR3 nucleotide sequence: TGTGCCAGCTTGGGGTGGGCTAGCGGGTCTTCCGAGCAGTACTTC. This encodes CASLGWASGSSEQYF.

Remarks on this clone: A much larger clone lies one base from this, so it may be a read error. Other nucleotide sequences in the sample specify the same CDR3. J is TRBJ2-7 and V is TRBV10-3; 10 bases match TRBD1. J was trimmed by 6 bases and V by 2 bases; bases with no gene match: 4. Germline CDR1 is ENHRY and CDR2 is SYGVKD. The CDR3 loop spans 14 amino acids. The CDR3 reads CAISEAGTGAEQYF. Here the CDR3 DNA reads TGTGCCATCAGTGAGGCCGGGACAGGGGCCGAGCAGTACTTC.